The sequence of this T cell receptor beta chain was determined in a study of radiotherapy plus CTLA-4 blockade in lung cancer. Study overall: Patients showed objective responses in about 20% of cases, and disease control was achieved by approximately 31%. Study-wide results and caveats: Clones of tumor-derived TCRs expanded in blood after radiotherapy plus ipilimumab. Interferon-beta and early blood T cell clone dynamics reportedly predicted response best.

Here immunoSEQ multiplex PCR was the method, and the copy in TCRdb shows in-frame clones only, minus some. The table records around 82,000 clones, 70% to 90% of them present only once. Comment on this clone: What it recognizes is unknown.

Focal radiation plus CTLA-4 blockade with ipilimumab was given to patients with chemo-refractory metastatic non-small-cell lung cancer. V gave up 1 base and J gave up 5 bases, with 3 bases separating them. This CDR3 contains 12 residues. Germline CDR1 LNHNV, CDR2 YYDKDF (reference sequence). V is TRBV15 and J is TRBJ1-5; D call uncertain. This material consisted of peripheral blood, taken from a patient treated with radiotherapy plus ipilimumab. The origin of this receptor is a human donor with non-small cell lung cancer that progressed on radiotherapy plus ipilimumab. The CDR3 coding sequence is TGTGCCACCAGCAGAGCGGATCAGCCCCAGCATTTT. It encodes CATSRADQPQHF.